The rows below give T cell receptor beta chains drawn from one sample of a study of T cells in Graves' hyperthyroidism and ophthalmopathy. Each CDR3 protein is one row after TCRdb ran MiXCR on the multiplex PCR reads. The sample carries about 290,000 distinct CDR3 sequences, about 14% recorded once. Source material: blood. The receptor source for this set is a woman between 25 and 40 years old with Graves' hyperthyroidism that later progressed to Graves' ophthalmopathy. Each CDR3 is given with its conserved first and last residue. A D gene is named only where the DNA matches it firmly.

CDR3: CASSPGPGQGLSYEQYF; length: 17; D: TRBD1; V: TRBV18; J: TRBJ2-7
CDR3: CASSPQTSGRGPYNEQFF; length: 18; D: TRBD2; V: TRBV5-6; J: TRBJ2-1
CDR3: CAWRTSGRTYEQYF; length: 14; D: TRBD2; V: TRBV30; J: TRBJ2-7
CDR3: CSVEDPGTYEQYF; length: 13; D: .; V: TRBV29-1; J: TRBJ2-7
CDR3: CASTGQPEYGYTF; length: 13; D: .; V: TRBV2; J: TRBJ1-2
CDR3: CASSSSLAGEQYF; length: 13; D: TRBD2; V: TRBV5-1; J: TRBJ2-7
CDR3: CASSTWGQANTEAFF; length: 15; D: TRBD1; V: TRBV6-2/TRBV6-3; J: TRBJ1-1
CDR3: CASSPVTGGTDTQYF; length: 15; D: TRBD1; V: TRBV7-9; J: TRBJ2-3
CDR3: CASTTGVTEAFF; length: 12; D: TRBD1; V: TRBV12-3/TRBV12-4; J: TRBJ1-1
CDR3: CATSRAGVGGELFF; length: 14; D: .; V: TRBV15; J: TRBJ2-2
CDR3: CASSKGGGSPNINEQFF; length: 17; D: .; V: TRBV9; J: TRBJ2-1
CDR3: CASSPPGSNQPQHF; length: 14; D: .; V: TRBV7-2; J: TRBJ1-5
CDR3: CASSRLTESSYNEQFF; length: 16; D: .; V: TRBV4-2; J: TRBJ2-1
CDR3: CSARVLGSNNEQFF; length: 14; D: .; V: TRBV20-1; J: TRBJ2-1
CDR3: CASRFSSGTRSSYNEQFF; length: 18; D: .; V: TRBV7-9; J: TRBJ2-1
CDR3: CASSWDISYNEQFF; length: 14; D: .; V: TRBV5-1; J: TRBJ2-1
CDR3: CASSLYTGNGNTIYF; length: 15; D: .; V: TRBV4-3; J: TRBJ1-3
CDR3: CASRGTSGNEDTGELFF; length: 17; D: TRBD2; V: TRBV6-1; J: TRBJ2-2
CDR3: CASSLGVGQGEKLFF; length: 15; D: .; V: TRBV5-4; J: TRBJ1-4
CDR3: CASRDPSESSHNEQFF; length: 16; D: .; V: TRBV2; J: TRBJ2-1
CDR3: CASSRRQGGYNEQFF; length: 15; D: .; V: TRBV11-1; J: TRBJ2-1
CDR3: CASSQDRTQPSYNEQFF; length: 17; D: .; V: TRBV4-2; J: TRBJ2-1
CDR3: CSVELGSRADEKLFF; length: 15; D: .; V: TRBV29-1; J: TRBJ1-4
CDR3: CANLLRGSNQPQHF; length: 14; D: .; V: TRBV27; J: TRBJ1-5
CDR3: CSARAHSRTGTDTQYF; length: 16; D: TRBD1; V: TRBV20-1; J: TRBJ2-3
CDR3: CSASTLAGVNIQYF; length: 14; D: TRBD2; V: TRBV20-1; J: TRBJ2-4
CDR3: CASSQDSRSERLAGETGELFF; length: 21; D: TRBD2; V: TRBV3-1; J: TRBJ2-2
CDR3: CAWSVPGIGTEAFF; length: 14; D: .; V: TRBV30; J: TRBJ1-1
CDR3: CASSFRDRADGYTF; length: 14; D: TRBD1; V: TRBV12-3/TRBV12-4; J: TRBJ1-2
CDR3: CASSLGTSGSSRGELFF; length: 17; D: TRBD2; V: TRBV5-6; J: TRBJ2-2
CDR3: CAIGQGAEKLFF; length: 12; D: TRBD1; V: TRBV10-3; J: TRBJ1-4
CDR3: CASSTVIKPNIQYF; length: 14; D: .; V: TRBV6-2/TRBV6-3; J: TRBJ2-4
CDR3: CASSLEGGRYEQYF; length: 14; D: .; V: TRBV27; J: TRBJ2-7
CDR3: CASSSLEGGYTF; length: 12; D: .; V: TRBV12-3/TRBV12-4; J: TRBJ1-2
CDR3: CASSLDVIRRETQYF; length: 15; D: .; V: TRBV7-9; J: TRBJ2-5
CDR3: CASSQDPGSSNEQFF; length: 15; D: .; V: TRBV4-3; J: TRBJ2-1
CDR3: CASSHGTDQQFF; length: 12; D: TRBD1; V: TRBV7-2; J: TRBJ2-1
CDR3: CSARGWGGMQTQYF; length: 14; D: TRBD2; V: TRBV20-1; J: TRBJ2-5
CDR3: CSARDARGWTQYF; length: 13; D: .; V: TRBV20-1; J: TRBJ2-5
CDR3: CASSLSGTAQETQYF; length: 15; D: TRBD1; V: TRBV5-1; J: TRBJ2-5
CDR3: CASSLDGGTNEKLFF; length: 15; D: .; V: TRBV7-2; J: TRBJ1-4
CDR3: CASSLEVDRGQPQHF; length: 15; D: TRBD1; V: TRBV12-3/TRBV12-4; J: TRBJ1-5
CDR3: CASSLDLQGAYEQYF; length: 15; D: .; V: TRBV5-4; J: TRBJ2-7
CDR3: CSARSPGTSGADTQYF; length: 16; D: TRBD2; V: TRBV20-1; J: TRBJ2-3
CDR3: CAWSDLQGLADTQYF; length: 15; D: TRBD1; V: TRBV30; J: TRBJ2-3
CDR3: CSARAAGAGTDTQYF; length: 15; D: TRBD2; V: TRBV20-1; J: TRBJ2-3
CDR3: CASSLLQGAAFF; length: 12; D: TRBD1; V: TRBV28; J: TRBJ1-1
CDR3: CASSSRYEAFF; length: 11; D: .; V: TRBV13; J: TRBJ1-1
CDR3: CASSIGQGNYGYTF; length: 14; D: TRBD1; V: TRBV13; J: TRBJ1-2
CDR3: CASSLGPGQGVWEAFF; length: 16; D: TRBD1; V: TRBV7-6; J: TRBJ1-1
CDR3: CASSQGTGGINEQYF; length: 15; D: TRBD1; V: TRBV4-3; J: TRBJ2-7
CDR3: CASSSLAARISYEQYF; length: 16; D: .; V: TRBV13; J: TRBJ2-7
CDR3: CASRGQGAGGYTF; length: 13; D: TRBD1; V: TRBV28; J: TRBJ1-2
CDR3: CASSLVDDSPLHF; length: 13; D: .; V: TRBV7-9; J: TRBJ1-6
CDR3: CASSEATGYGYTF; length: 13; D: .; V: TRBV2; J: TRBJ1-2
CDR3: CASSLGTGWAKAFF; length: 14; D: TRBD1; V: TRBV27; J: TRBJ1-1
CDR3: CASSVHRAGELFF; length: 13; D: .; V: TRBV6-1; J: TRBJ2-2